The TCR beta chain under discussion was sequenced for a study of high-grade serous ovarian cancer treatment subgroups. In regard to this clone: No antigen is known for it.

TCRdb's table, derived via immunoSEQ multiplex PCR, lists solely in-frame clones and lacks some. The repertoire includes around 30,000 clones, roughly four fifths of them detected once, and roughly 2% sits in the top ten. Study findings and constraints: Bulk tumor TCR sequencing gave no spatial information. Repertoire analysis covered CDR3 alone, not CDR1 or CDR2. Clonal relatedness tracked neoantigen level, and by trend copy number and mutation load. Different patients shared almost no repertoire; same-patient tumors shared 0.11 to 0.79.

Tumor samples were obtained before definitive surgery or chemotherapy. The clonotype comes from a human donor with high-grade serous ovarian cancer. The source material was tumor tissue.

The CDR3 region is CAWSVRLAGKNEQFF. The CDR3 coding sequence is TGTGCCTGGAGTGTTCGGCTAGCGGGGAAGAATGAGCAGTTCTTC. V usage is TRBV30 and J usage is TRBJ2-1; 9 bases line up with TRBD2. The CDR3 has 15 residues. The germline V gene has CDR1 GTSNPN and CDR2 SVGIG (reference sequence). V was clipped by 0 bases and J by 7 bases; unmatched bases: 7. The variable domain in full, with the rest retrieved from reference TRBV30 and TRBJ2-1, is SQTIHQWPATLVQPVGSPLSLECTVEGTSNPNLYWYRQAAGRGLQLLFYSVGIGQISSEVPQNLSASRPQDRQFILSSKKLLLSDSGFYLCAWSVRLAGKNEQFFGPGTRLTVL.